This entry lists 16 T cell receptor beta chains sequenced from one sample in a study of blood T cell repertoires in COVID-19. Produced via immunoSEQ multiplex PCR; TCRdb's table is partial and in-frame only. The sample holds around 300,000 clones, 86% seen once. The sequenced sample consisted of peripheral blood. These receptors all stem from a woman under 40 with active or convalescent COVID-19.

The chain recombines TRBV3-1 (or the pseudogene TRBV3-2) with TRBJ1-2; 10 bases are a match to TRBD1. The ends lost 0 bases at V and 6 bases at J; junction bases unmatched: 4. The CDR3 loop spans 15 amino acids. The germline CDR1 and CDR2 sequences are LGHDT and YNNKEL (reference sequence). CDR3 protein: CASSQDQGQGNGYTF. The CDR3 region has the DNA TGTGCCAGCAGCCAAGATCAGGGACAGGGGAATGGCTACACCTTC.

The chain couples TRBV30 to TRBJ2-5; 9 bases are shared with TRBD2. With 7 bases clipped from V and 1 base from J, the junction kept 1 base outside the gene matches. The CDR3 runs 12 residues. The V gene's germline CDR1 is GTSNPN and CDR2 SVGIG (reference sequence). The CDR3 protein is CAYSGGQETQYF. CDR3 nucleotides: TGTGCCTATAGCGGGGGCCAAGAGACCCAGTACTTC.

The rearrangement joins TRBV5-1 to TRBJ1-1; tentative D call: TRBD1 (6 bases). The CDR3 spans 15 residues. Germline CDR1 and CDR2: SGHRS and YFSETQ. With 0 bases removed from V and 5 bases from J, the gap between germline ends came to 14 bases. CDR3 region: CASSLAQGPGTEAFF. For the CDR3, the DNA is TGCGCCAGCAGCTTGGCCCAGGGGCCCGGTACTGAAGCTTTCTTT.

Concerning this clone itself: Germline is not matched at one junction end, which may reflect a read error. The rearrangement links TRBV7-7 to TRBJ2-5; unclear D gene. Germline CDR1 is SSHAT and CDR2 is FNYEAQ (reference sequence). This CDR3 is built from 14 residues. The CDR3 loop is CASSLSRSGETQYF. CDR3 DNA: TGTGCTAGCAGCTTATCGCGGTCGGGTGAGACCCAGTACTTC.

The chain links TRBV29-1 to TRBJ1-1, with a possible D match to TRBD1 (5 bases). The germline V gene encodes CDR1 SQVTM and CDR2 ANQGSEA. The length of the CDR3 is 14 residues. Trimming left V 2 bases short and J 3 bases short, with 13 bases between. CDR3 DNA: TGCAGCGTTGAACTAGGGGAACGGGACACTGAAGCTTTCTTT. Amino acid sequence: CSVELGERDTEAFF. The whole variable domain, remainder taken from reference TRBV29-1 and TRBJ1-1, is SAVISQKPSRDICQRGTSLTIQCQVDSQVTMMFWYRQQPGQSLTLIATANQGSEATYESGFVIDKFPISRPNLTFSTLTVSNMSPEDSSIYLCSVELGERDTEAFFGQGTRLTVV.

The chain couples TRBV2 to TRBJ2-1, with D possibly matching TRBD2 (6 bases). Trimming took 6 bases from V and 4 from J, leaving 16 bases between them. The germline V gene has CDR1 SNHLY and CDR2 FYNNEI. The length of the CDR3 is 15 residues. The CDR3 protein is CASRGTAGRYNEQFF. The CDR3 DNA reads TGTGCCAGCAGAGGGACGGCGGGGAGGTACAATGAGCAGTTCTTC.

This clone was detected only once. The V call is TRBV5-1, the J call TRBJ2-2; D uncertain. This CDR3 spans 11 amino acids. V shed 3 bases and J shed 7 bases, with 4 bases lying between them. Germline loops: CDR1 SGHRS, CDR2 YFSETQ. The CDR3 spells CASSYGGELFF. The CDR3 DNA reads as TGCGCCAGCAGCTACGGCGGGGAGCTGTTTTTT.

This sequence joins TRBV5-5 and TRBJ1-4, with unresolved D. Trimming took off 4 bases at V and 0 bases at J, with 10 bases between the two ends. CDR1 and CDR2 from the germline V gene are SGHKS and YYEKEE (reference sequence). CDR3 size: 15 residues. CDR3 protein: CASSQREATNEKLFF. CDR3 coding DNA: TGTGCCAGCAGCCAAAGGGAGGCAACTAATGAAAAACTGTTTTTT.

This chain joins TRBV9 and TRBJ1-1; the D gene is possibly TRBD1 (5 bases). The V gene lost 7 bases and the J gene lost 4 bases, with 11 bases spanning the gap. Germline V gives CDR1 SGDLS, CDR2 YYNGEE. The length of the CDR3 is 12 residues. The CDR3 protein is CASGDRGTEAFF. The CDR3 DNA reads TGTGCCAGCGGAGATAGGGGCACTGAAGCTTTCTTT. The entire variable domain, with the rest obtained from reference TRBV9 and TRBJ1-1, is as follows: DSGVTQTPKHLITATGQRVTLRCSPRSGDLSVYWYQQSLDQGLQFLIQYYNGEERAKGNILERFSAQQFPDLHSELNLSSLELGDSALYFCASGDRGTEAFFGQGTRLTVV.

This clone occurred once. The same CDR3 also results from other DNA sequences found in this sample. V usage is TRBV13 and J usage is TRBJ2-7; D gene ambiguous. Trimming took off 2 bases at V and 6 bases at J, with 8 bases between the two ends. The CDR3 consists of 12 residues. CDR1 PRHDT and CDR2 FYEKMQ come from the germline V gene (reference sequence). The CDR3 loop reads CASSLTRSEQYF. CDR3 coding DNA: TGTGCCAGCAGCTTAACAAGGAGCGAGCAGTACTTC.

This sequence joins TRBV7-2 and TRBJ1-5; no reliable D call. The germline V gene has CDR1 SGHTA and CDR2 FQGNSA. CDR3 length equals 14 residues. V was pared by 1 base and J by 4 bases, with 8 bases between. Here the CDR3 DNA reads TGTGCCAGCAGCTTAGGTCGCGGTAATCAGCCCCAGCATTTT. Protein product: CASSLGRGNQPQHF.

The CDR3 DNA sequence: TGTGCCAGTAGTGGGGACAGCCCGCGGCAGTTCTTC. It codes for CASSGDSPRQFF. The gene calls are TRBV19 and TRBJ2-1, with 7 bases matching TRBD1. The CDR3 is 12 amino acids. J lost 12 bases, V lost 5 bases, and 7 bases had no gene match. Per the germline V gene, CDR1 is LNHDA and CDR2 is SQIVND (reference sequence).

The chain's CDR3 is CASSEDSSGANVLTF. The CDR3 DNA reads as TGTGCCAGCAGTGAGGACAGCTCTGGGGCCAACGTCCTGACTTTC. This chain joins TRBV6-1 and TRBJ2-6, with TRBD1 as a possible D gene (6 bases). V was trimmed by 3 bases and J by 0 bases, leaving 6 bases between them. The CDR3 covers 15 residues. Germline CDR1 reads MNHNS; CDR2 reads SASEGT.

V is TRBV4-1 and J is TRBJ1-1; 7 bases fit TRBD1. The V gene end was trimmed by 1 base and the J gene end by 11 bases; junction bases not matched to a gene: 19. This CDR3 comprises 17 residues. Germline V gene sequence: CDR1 MGHRA, CDR2 YSYEKL. CDR3 DNA: TGCGCCAGCAGCCAAGTCCCGAATAGAAGACAGGGTGTCGGGGCTTTCTTT. Residues: CASSQVPNRRQGVGAFF.

The CDR3 protein is CASSPRRETEAFF. The CDR3 DNA reads TGTGCCAGCAGCCCACGTCGGGAGACTGAAGCTTTCTTT. V is TRBV6-2 or TRBV6-3 and J is TRBJ1-1; no clear D gene. The V and J ends lost 6 bases and 5 bases respectively, with 13 bases between them. CDR1 is MNHEY and CDR2 is SVGEGT in the germline V gene. The CDR3 runs to 13 residues.

The rearrangement links TRBV5-1 to TRBJ1-1; D is uncertain. V shed 0 bases and J shed 0 bases, with 9 bases lying between them. Germline-derived CDR1 and CDR2 are SGHRS and YFSETQ. This CDR3 spans 15 amino acids. The CDR3 region has the DNA TGCGCCAGCAGCTTGGACAGCACCATGAACACTGAAGCTTTCTTT. Protein: CASSLDSTMNTEAFF.